This passage covers 17 T cell receptor beta chains from one sample sequenced in a study of blood T cell repertoires in COVID-19. TCRdb's copy holds only in-frame clones and misses some; the assay was immunoSEQ multiplex PCR. The sample yields 250,000 or so clones, approximately 80% seen once. The material sequenced was peripheral blood. These receptors were collected from a man in his sixties with acute or convalescent COVID-19.

The chain carries TRBV28 and TRBJ1-5; a possible D gene is TRBD1 (6 bases). Trimming cost V 7 bases and J 2 bases, with 18 bases left between them. This CDR3 is built from 16 residues. Germline values: CDR1 MDHEN, CDR2 SYDVKM. The CDR3 reads CASTQGGGRGNQPQHF. In DNA form, the CDR3 reads TGTGCCAGCACCCAAGGGGGGGGCCGGGGCAATCAGCCCCAGCATTTT.

Only one count was recorded for this clone. The chain uses TRBV7-3 and TRBJ2-3; D might be TRBD2 (6 bases). CDR3 length: 13 amino acids. Trimming removed 6 bases from V and 0 bases from J, with 7 bases in between. Germline V gives CDR1 SGHTA, CDR2 FQGTGA. CDR3 amino acids: CASRLASTDTQYF. Here the CDR3 DNA reads TGTGCCAGCAGACTAGCCAGCACAGATACGCAGTATTTT.

The chain links TRBV3-1 (or the pseudogene TRBV3-2) to TRBJ2-6, with a weak D call TRBD1 (6 bases). V was trimmed by 3 bases and J by 4 bases, leaving 16 bases between them. The CDR3 is 17 amino acids. Germline-derived CDR1 and CDR2 are LGHDT and YNNKEL (reference sequence). Written as DNA, the CDR3 is TGTGCCAGCAGCCATTGGGGACAAGGGTCCGGGGCCAACGTCCTGACTTTC. Translating it yields CASSHWGQGSGANVLTF.

The rearrangement joins TRBV10-3 to TRBJ2-3; TRBD2 matches 11 bases. Trimming at V came to 2 bases and at J to 2 bases, leaving 3 bases not matched to a gene. This CDR3 has 16 amino acids. Per the germline V gene, CDR1 is ENHRY and CDR2 is SYGVKD. The DNA of the CDR3 is TGTGCCATCAGTGAGGAACTAGCGGGAGTCACAGATACGCAGTATTTT. Amino acid sequence: CAISEELAGVTDTQYF.

This chain connects TRBV23-1 to TRBJ1-2; D unclear. TRBV23-1 carries the ORF label, with uncertain function. The CDR3 length is 15 residues. V was pared by 3 bases and J by 1 base, with 12 bases between. DNA of the CDR3: TGCGCCAGCAGTCACTGGGCCCCCTTTAACTATGGCTACACCTTC. It is translated as CASSHWAPFNYGYTF.

The chain couples TRBV7-9 to TRBJ2-2; 9 nucleotides line up with TRBD2. The CDR3 extends over 17 amino acids. In germline, CDR1 is SEHNR, CDR2 FQNEAQ (reference sequence). Trimming cost V 6 bases and J 2 bases; bases outside gene matches: 10. Here the CDR3 DNA reads TGTGCCAGCAGTCCTCGCTGGCTAGCGGGAAACACCGGGGAGCTGTTTTTT. This codes for CASSPRWLAGNTGELFF.

This sequence joins TRBV9 and TRBJ2-7; possibly TRBD1 for D (5 bases). V was cut by 0 bases and J by 3 bases, with 10 bases left in between. The CDR3 is made up of 14 amino acids. CDR1 and CDR2 (germline): SGDLS, YYNGEE. CDR3: CASSVGADNYEQYF. CDR3 sequence (DNA): TGTGCCAGCAGCGTAGGGGCGGACAACTACGAGCAGTACTTC.

The J gene is TRBJ1-5, the V gene TRBV2; TRBD1 is a possible D gene (5 bases). Germline V gives CDR1 SNHLY, CDR2 FYNNEI. This CDR3 spans 15 amino acids. The V and J ends lost 6 bases and 2 bases respectively, with 14 bases between them. The CDR3 loop is CASSRDYWGNQPQHF. CDR3 coding DNA: TGTGCCAGCAGCCGGGACTACTGGGGCAATCAGCCCCAGCATTTT.

This chain uses TRBV7-6 with TRBJ1-5; weak D call: TRBD1 (5 bases). CDR1 is SGHVS and CDR2 is FNYEAQ in the germline V gene. Trimming cost V 5 bases and J 0 bases, with 11 bases left between them. This CDR3 is 15 amino acids long. The CDR3 DNA sequence: TGTGCCAGCAGCCAAGACGACAGTAGCAATCAGCCCCAGCATTTT. Translation gives CASSQDDSSNQPQHF.

This clone was counted many times. V gene TRBV14 combines with J gene TRBJ2-7; 9 bases map to TRBD1. Trimming removed 4 bases from V and 2 bases from J; junction bases left unmatched: 6. Per the germline V gene, CDR1 is SGHDN and CDR2 is FVKESK. The CDR3 has 15 residues. CDR3 nucleotides: TGTGCCAGCAGCCCAGGGGACAGGGCCCCCTACGAGCAGTACTTC. This encodes CASSPGDRAPYEQYF. The full variable domain, with the rest looked up from reference TRBV14 and TRBJ2-7, is EAGVTQFPSHSVIEKGQTVTLRCDPISGHDNLYWYRRVMGKEIKFLLHFVKESKQDESGMPNNRFLAERTGGTYSTLKVQPAELEDSGVYFCASSPGDRAPYEQYFGPGTRLTVT.

The chain links TRBV12-5 to TRBJ1-5; no reliable D call. Germline-derived CDR1 and CDR2 are LGHNT and FRNRAP. CDR3 length: 13 amino acids. V was clipped by 5 bases and J by 3 bases, with 8 bases between them. The CDR3 DNA reads as TGTGCTAGTGGTATAGCGTTCAATCAGCCCCAGCATTTT. This codes for CASGIAFNQPQHF. The variable domain in full, with the rest retrieved from reference TRBV12-5 and TRBJ1-5, is DARVTQTPRHKVTEMGQEVTMRCQPILGHNTVFWYRQTMMQGLELLAYFRNRAPLDDSGMPKDRFSAEMPDATLATLKIQPSEPRDSAVYFCASGIAFNQPQHFGDGTRLSIL.

The rearrangement links TRBV4-2 to TRBJ2-5; D gene unclear. Germline V gives CDR1 LGHNA, CDR2 YNFKEQ. The CDR3 consists of 15 residues. V was trimmed by 5 bases and J by 2 bases, leaving 15 bases between them. Written as DNA, the CDR3 is TGTGCCAGCAGCACCTCTCGCCTAGTACAAGAGACCCAGTACTTC. Protein: CASSTSRLVQETQYF.

This chain links TRBV11-3 with TRBJ2-5, with 8 bases lining up with TRBD1. In germline, CDR1 is SGHNT, CDR2 YENEEA. The CDR3 length is 15 residues. With V trimmed by 3 bases and J by 0 bases, 3 bases remained unmatched. The CDR3 loop is CASSFGTGDQETQYF. The CDR3 DNA sequence: TGTGCCAGCAGCTTTGGGACAGGAGACCAAGAGACCCAGTACTTC.

This clone was observed a few times. V gene TRBV4-2 combines with J gene TRBJ1-2; a weak D match, TRBD1 (5 bases). CDR1 is LGHNA, CDR2 YNFKEQ, per germline. The CDR3 extends over 15 amino acids. V was trimmed by 0 bases and J by 0 bases, leaving 8 bases between them. The CDR3 DNA sequence: TGTGCCAGCAGCCAAGAGACAGTAGCTAACTATGGCTACACCTTC. Protein sequence: CASSQETVANYGYTF.

The CDR3 DNA sequence: TGTGCCAGCAGCCGGACTAGCGGGAGGGCCGTCGCCAATGAGCAGTTCTTC. Its translation: CASSRTSGRAVANEQFF. The V gene is TRBV5-4, the J gene TRBJ2-1, with 15 bases fitting TRBD2. There are 17 residues in the CDR3. Germline CDR1 SGHNT, CDR2 YYREEE (reference sequence). J lost 6 bases, V lost 4 bases, and 8 bases had no gene match.

J is TRBJ2-7 and V is TRBV15; 8 bases agree with TRBD1. CDR3 length: 15 residues. The germline V gene has CDR1 LNHNV and CDR2 YYDKDF (reference sequence). Trimming at V came to 5 bases and at J to 6 bases, leaving 12 bases not matched to a gene. In DNA form, the CDR3 reads TGTGCCACCAGCCCCCAAGTTGGACAGGGAGTCGAGCAGTACTTC. Protein: CATSPQVGQGVEQYF.

This rearrangement joins TRBV28 to TRBJ1-4, with 7 bases that match TRBD1. The CDR3 has 14 residues. Germline-derived CDR1 and CDR2 are MDHEN and SYDVKM. V lost 3 bases and J lost 6; bases outside the gene matches: 4. The CDR3 spells CASSLRQGDEKLFF. In DNA form, the CDR3 reads TGTGCCAGCAGTTTGCGACAGGGCGATGAAAAACTGTTTTTT.